This record concerns one T cell receptor beta chain sequence. Primers for the PCR totalled 60 Vbeta and 13 Jbeta. Measured with immunoSEQ multiplex PCR; TCRdb has only the in-frame clones, and not every one. The sample holds more than 95,000 clones, 50% to 80% seen once. This entry comes from a study of cytomegalovirus exposure and HLA in healthy donors. This CDR3 is 15 amino acids long. Trimming took 6 bases from V and 4 from J, leaving 16 bases between them. Germline CDR1 is KGHSH and CDR2 is LQKENI. This TCR came from a man between 60 and 70 years old in good health and CMV-seronegative. V is TRBV18 and J is TRBJ2-1, with D possibly TRBD2 on 7 matching bases. Source material: PBMCs. This CDR3 reads CASSSGAGAYNEQFF. DNA of the CDR3: TGTGCCAGCTCGTCGGGTGCGGGGGCGTACAATGAGCAGTTCTTC.